Below, 26 T cell receptor beta chains from the same sample are listed, as sequenced in a study of T cell clonality in common variable immunodeficiency. This table comes from immunoSEQ multiplex PCR, and its TCRdb copy is limited to in-frame clones, with some not included. The sample contains around 45,000 clones, none occurring once; about 6% lies in the top ten. Sequencing used peripheral blood mononuclear cells. Receptor source: a person aged 18 to 70 in good health.

This clone was seen at least ten times. Sequencing ends 3 residues short of the CDR3 end; the germline J gene provides the rest. The rearrangement joins TRBV30 to TRBJ2-2; 12 bases line up with TRBD1. This CDR3 is 15 amino acids long. Germline V gene lookup returns CDR1 GTSNPN and CDR2 SVGIG (reference sequence). CDR3: CAWSGRDRGREKLFF. The sequenced CDR3 bases are TGTGCCTGGAGTGGCCGGGACAGGGGGCGCGAAAAG.

This clone showed up many times. The read finishes 3 residues shy of the CDR3 end, and the germline J gene is used to complete it. V and J are TRBV2 and TRBJ2-7; 11 bases fit TRBD2. This CDR3 has 14 residues. The ends lost 6 bases at V and 2 bases at J; junction bases unmatched: 3. Germline V lookup: CDR1 SNHLY, CDR2 FYNNEI. The CDR3 loop reads CASRVAGGTYEQYF. The DNA read from the CDR3 is TGTGCCAGCAGGGTAGCGGGGGGGACCTACGAG.

This clone was recorded many times. The read halts 3 residues ahead of the CDR3 end, with the missing end drawn from the germline J gene. This chain links TRBV2 with TRBJ2-6, with TRBD1 identical over 10 bases. V shed 6 bases, J shed 0 bases, and the junction held 8 bases outside the gene matches. CDR3 length: 18 residues. Germline CDR1 and CDR2: SNHLY and FYNNEI. CDR3 DNA (partial): TGTGCCAGCAGCCTCGCGGGACAGGGGCTCTCTGGGGCCAACGTC. Protein: CASSLAGQGLSGANV. The entire CDR3 protein reads CASSLAGQGLSGANVLTF. The full variable domain, in which reference TRBV2 and TRBJ2-6 provide the parts outside the CDR3, is EPEVTQTPSHQVTQMGQEVILRCVPISNHLYFYWYRQILGQKVEFLVSFYNNEISEKSEIFDDQFSVERPDGSNFTLKIRSTKLEDSAMYFCASSLAGQGLSGANVLTFGAGSRLTVL.

This clone was recorded many times. The read comes to an end 3 residues before the CDR3 does, leaving the germline J gene to fill in the end. The genes are TRBV19 and TRBJ1-3; a possible D gene is TRBD1 (5 bases). In germline, CDR1 is LNHDA, CDR2 SQIVND (reference sequence). This CDR3 spans 12 amino acids. V lost 9 bases and J lost 1, with 7 bases in between. The CDR3 reads CASGTSGNTIYF. The part of the CDR3 DNA that was read is TGTGCCAGCGGGACTTCTGGAAACACC.

Regarding this clone: The read stops 3 residues short of the end of the CDR3; the missing end is completed from the germline J gene. The chain carries TRBV2 and TRBJ2-7, with 8 nucleotides matching TRBD2. Germline V gives CDR1 SNHLY, CDR2 FYNNEI. V was pared by 6 bases and J by 0 bases, with 7 bases of the junction left unmatched. CDR3 length: 15 residues. Partial CDR3 DNA: TGTGCCAGCAGGATAAGCGGGGGCCCCTCCTACGAG. It codes for CASRISGGPSYE. The CDR3 reads in full as CASRISGGPSYEQYF. The full variable domain, completed using reference TRBV2 and TRBJ2-7, is EPEVTQTPSHQVTQMGQEVILRCVPISNHLYFYWYRQILGQKVEFLVSFYNNEISEKSEIFDDQFSVERPDGSNFTLKIRSTKLEDSAMYFCASRISGGPSYEQYFGPGTRLTVT.

This clone was detected ten times or more. The missing CDR3 end, 3 residues past where the read stops, is filled in from the germline J gene. The chain recombines TRBV7-9 with TRBJ1-4, with 8 bases lining up with TRBD1. V trimming: 3 bases; J trimming: 8 bases; junction bases outside the gene matches: 2. Per germline, CDR1 SEHNR and CDR2 FQNEAQ (reference sequence). This CDR3 has 13 amino acids. CDR3 DNA, as far as it was read: TGTGCCAGCAGCTTGGGACAGGCGGAAAAA. It yields the protein CASSLGQAEK. The whole CDR3 sequence reads CASSLGQAEKLFF.

This clone was seen many times. The read terminates 3 residues before the CDR3 end, so the remaining end is supplied by the germline J gene. The rearrangement uses TRBV20-1 and TRBJ2-7, with a weak D call TRBD1 (6 bases). CDR3 length: 12 amino acids. Germline V gene lookup returns CDR1 DFQATT and CDR2 SNEGSKA (reference sequence). V was pared by 3 bases and J by 1 base, with 7 bases between. Partial CDR3 DNA: TGCAGTGCTAGGGACAGTTCCTACGAG. Translated: CSARDSSYE. Given in full, the CDR3 is CSARDSSYEQYF.

This clone has ten or more counts. The DNA ends 3 residues before the CDR3 does, and the rest of the CDR3 is filled in from the germline J gene. The chain is built from TRBV10-2 and TRBJ2-2; D is perhaps TRBD2 (7 bases). The CDR3 runs 14 residues. Germline CDR1 WSHSY, CDR2 SAAADI. V was cut by 4 bases and J by 8 bases, with 14 bases left in between. The sequenced CDR3 bases are TGCGCCAGCAGTGGGGGGGGCGCAGTTGGGGAG. Its translation: CASSGGGAVGE. The full CDR3 reads CASSGGGAVGELFF.

This clone was counted many times. The sequenced CDR3 bases are TGCAGCGTTGAAGATGTCGCAGGGGGTGAG. Protein product: CSVEDVAGGE. The entire CDR3 protein is CSVEDVAGGEQFF. V is TRBV29-1 and J is TRBJ2-1, with TRBD1 matching over 7 bases. The read terminates 3 residues before the CDR3 end, so the remaining end is supplied by the germline J gene. Germline loops: CDR1 SQVTM, CDR2 ANQGSEA. The trim removed 0 bases at V and 9 bases at J, leaving 5 bases unmatched. This CDR3 comprises 13 residues.

This clone was seen at least ten times. The CDR3 is cut off 3 residues early in the read; its end comes from the germline J gene. The gene calls are TRBV7-9 and TRBJ2-1; D uncertain. The V gene lost 1 base and the J gene lost 5 bases, with 9 bases spanning the gap. Looked up from germline, CDR1 is SEHNR and CDR2 is FQNEAQ (reference sequence). The CDR3 is 14 residues long. This CDR3 is CASSLGLVNNEQFF. Partial CDR3 DNA: TGTGCCAGCAGCTTAGGGCTAGTTAACAATGAG.

Concerning this clone: The read terminates 3 residues ahead of where the CDR3 ends, so the germline J gene completes it. The chain joins TRBV7-6 to TRBJ2-1; 8 bases match TRBD1. Germline lookup yields CDR1 SGHVS and CDR2 FNYEAQ. After removal of 1 base from V and 4 bases from J, the junction contained 9 bases not matched to a gene. The CDR3 spans 17 residues. CDR3: CASSLVAGGAGYNEQFF. The sequenced part of the CDR3 DNA is TGTGCCAGCAGCTTAGTGGCAGGGGGCGCGGGATACAATGAG.

Many counts were recorded for this clone. The read is 3 residues too short to cover the CDR3 end, so that end is filled in from the germline J gene. The chain couples TRBV19 to TRBJ2-1; 11 nucleotides match TRBD2. Trimming at V came to 6 bases and at J to 6 bases, leaving 10 bases not matched to a gene. Looked up from germline, CDR1 is LNHDA and CDR2 is SQIVND (reference sequence). This CDR3 has 16 amino acids. CDR3 DNA (partial): TGTGCCAGTAGCGATCGTGGGACTAGCGGTGCCAATGAG. Translated, it gives CASSDRGTSGANE. The full CDR3 is CASSDRGTSGANEQFF.

This clone was picked up many times. The read is 3 residues too short to cover the CDR3 end, so that end is filled in from the germline J gene. The chain has TRBV7-9 and TRBJ2-7; 8 bases are shared with TRBD1. Per germline, CDR1 SEHNR and CDR2 FQNEAQ (reference sequence). J gave up 0 bases and V 3 bases, and 1 base lay outside the gene matches. This CDR3 is 14 amino acids long. The DNA read from the CDR3 is TGTGCCAGCAGCTTCGACAGGGGCTCCTACGAG. Encoded protein: CASSFDRGSYE. The entire CDR3 protein is CASSFDRGSYEQYF.

This clone was seen ten or more times. The CDR3 end falls 3 residues outside the read, so it is completed with the germline J gene. The V call is TRBV7-7, the J call TRBJ2-3; D gene unclear. From germline, CDR1 is SSHAT and CDR2 FNYEAQ (reference sequence). This CDR3 is 15 amino acids long. V lost 5 bases and J 1 base, leaving 13 bases between the germline ends. The CDR3 sequence: CASSLSRSRTDTQYF. CDR3 DNA, as far as it was read: TGTGCCAGCAGCCTGTCGAGGTCCCGCACAGATACG.

In this sample, this clone turned up many times. The read terminates 3 residues ahead of where the CDR3 ends, so the germline J gene completes it. The chain uses TRBV4-2 and TRBJ1-6; the D gene is possibly TRBD1 (6 bases). Germline V gene lookup returns CDR1 LGHNA and CDR2 YNFKEQ. The CDR3 extends over 15 amino acids. Trimming pared 5 bases from V and 5 bases from J, leaving 13 bases between. CDR3 protein: CASSDAGVHNSPLHF. The sequenced part of the CDR3 DNA is TGTGCCAGCAGCGACGCAGGGGTCCATAATTCACCC.

Many counts were recorded for this clone. Coverage ceases 3 residues before the CDR3 finishes, and the germline J gene fills in the end. This chain links TRBV7-2 with TRBJ1-1, with a tentative D call TRBD1 (6 bases). The CDR3 contains 15 residues. CDR1 and CDR2 from the germline V gene are SGHTA and FQGNSA. Trimming stripped 1 base from V and 1 base from J, with 10 bases between. Incomplete CDR3 DNA: TGTGCCAGCAGCTTAGTTGCCAGGGGGAACACTGAA. This codes for CASSLVARGNTE. The CDR3 as a whole reads CASSLVARGNTEAFF.

Concerning this clone: The read ends 3 residues early relative to the CDR3; the germline J gene fills the gap. The chain is built from TRBV11-2 and TRBJ2-7, with D unresolved. Germline CDR1 reads SGHAT; CDR2 reads FQNNGV. With 3 bases removed from V and 2 bases from J, the gap between germline ends came to 8 bases. CDR3 length equals 13 residues. The CDR3 sequence is CASSFGGTYEQYF. The CDR3 bases that were read are TGTGCCAGCAGCTTCGGCGGCACCTACGAG.

Many counts were recorded for this clone. The read comes to an end 3 residues before the CDR3 does, leaving the germline J gene to fill in the end. This sequence joins TRBV6-2 or TRBV6-3 and TRBJ1-2; D might be TRBD1 (6 bases). V was clipped by 6 bases and J by 2 bases, with 13 bases between them. The germline gives CDR1 MNHEY, CDR2 SVGEGT. CDR3 size: 14 residues. The DNA read from the CDR3 is TGTGCCAGCAGGGCGTACGGGACAAACTATGGC. Protein: CASRAYGTNYG. The entire CDR3 reads CASRAYGTNYGYTF.

Details on this clone: The read ends 3 residues early relative to the CDR3; the germline J gene fills the gap. J is TRBJ2-4 and V is TRBV7-2; TRBD2 aligns across 11 bases. From germline, CDR1 is SGHTA and CDR2 FQGNSA. CDR3 length: 15 amino acids. CDR3 residues: CASSLGVPSGGNQYF. The sequenced CDR3 bases are TGTGCCAGCAGCTTAGGAGTTCCTAGCGGGGGGAAT.

This clone was observed many times. The sequence runs out 3 residues before the end of the CDR3; the remainder is reconstructed from the germline J gene. J is TRBJ2-1 and V is TRBV19; 9 nucleotides match TRBD2. Germline trimming cut 2 bases from V and 5 bases from J; bases unmatched to any gene: 4. Looked up from germline, CDR1 is LNHDA and CDR2 is SQIVND (reference sequence). The CDR3 consists of 15 residues. The sequenced part of the CDR3 DNA is TGTGCCAGTAGTATATGGGGCGGGGGGGACAATGAG. Residues: CASSIWGGGDNE. The complete CDR3 protein is CASSIWGGGDNEQFF.

This clone occurred many times. The sequenced fragment ends 3 residues before the CDR3 boundary, so the rest is inferred from the germline J gene. The chain joins TRBV20-1 to TRBJ2-7, with 8 bases lining up with TRBD1. V gave up 3 bases and J gave up 3 bases; unmatched junction bases: 7. In germline, CDR1 is DFQATT, CDR2 SNEGSKA (reference sequence). This CDR3 comprises 14 residues. The covered CDR3 bases are TGCAGTGCTAGCAAGACAGGGGAGCACTACGAG. Its translation: CSASKTGEHYE. The whole CDR3 protein is CSASKTGEHYEQYF.

This clone has ten or more counts. Sequencing ends 3 residues short of the CDR3 end; the germline J gene provides the rest. This sequence joins TRBV20-1 and TRBJ2-2, with TRBD1 matching over 7 bases. V gave up 3 bases and J gave up 0 bases; unmatched junction bases: 7. The CDR3 loop spans 16 amino acids. Germline V gives CDR1 DFQATT, CDR2 SNEGSKA (reference sequence). The sequenced part of the CDR3 DNA is TGCAGTGCTAGTGAGGCGGACAGGCCGAACACCGGGGAG. This translates into CSASEADRPNTGE. The CDR3, in full, reads CSASEADRPNTGELFF.

This clone appeared many times. The CDR3 DNA, read in part, is TGTGCCAGCAGCTCCTGGGACAGCCCCTACGAG. Protein sequence: CASSSWDSPYE. The CDR3, in full, reads CASSSWDSPYEQYF. The chain couples TRBV11-2 to TRBJ2-7; 7 bases match TRBD1. The read ends 3 residues shy of where the CDR3 ends; the end is completed using the germline J gene. Germline V gene lookup returns CDR1 SGHAT and CDR2 FQNNGV. This CDR3 is built from 14 residues. V was pared by 4 bases and J by 2 bases, with 5 bases of the junction left unmatched.

Of note for this clone: The sequence runs out 3 residues before the end of the CDR3; the remainder is reconstructed from the germline J gene. The chain recombines TRBV19 with TRBJ1-1, with a tentative D call TRBD1 (6 bases). Per germline, CDR1 LNHDA and CDR2 SQIVND (reference sequence). This CDR3 has 15 amino acids. Incomplete CDR3 DNA: TGTGCCAGTAGTAAAGAGCGGGGGGCCGCAAACATT. Translating gives CASSKERGAANI. The whole CDR3 reads CASSKERGAANIAFF.

This clone has at least ten counts. The read terminates 3 residues before the CDR3 end, so the remaining end is supplied by the germline J gene. The V gene is TRBV5-4, the J gene TRBJ2-4, with TRBD1 as a possible D gene (5 bases). Looked up from germline, CDR1 is SGHNT and CDR2 is YYREEE (reference sequence). The germline V and J ends were trimmed by 4 bases and 0 bases, with 11 bases remaining between them. The CDR3 is 15 amino acids. Incomplete CDR3 DNA: TGTGCCAGCAGCCTCGACAGACTAGCCAAAAACATT. As protein: CASSLDRLAKNI. The whole CDR3 region reads CASSLDRLAKNIQYF.

About this clone itself: A much more abundant neighbour one base away suggests this may be a read error. Other DNA sequences in the sample encode the same CDR3. The part of the CDR3 DNA that was read is TGCGCCAGCAGCCTACCTCGAGGTAGCGGGGGCGACGAG. Amino acids: CASSLPRGSGGDE. The entire CDR3 reads CASSLPRGSGGDEQYF. This chain connects TRBV5-1 to TRBJ2-7, with 9 bases that match TRBD2. The read ends 3 residues before the CDR3 terminus; that terminus is restored from the germline J gene. CDR3 length equals 16 residues. Germline loops: CDR1 SGHRS, CDR2 YFSETQ. V lost 4 bases to trimming and J lost 5 bases; unmatched junction nucleotides: 13.